Listed here are 17 T cell receptor beta chains from one sample, sequenced in a study of cytotoxic CD8 clonotypes in ibrutinib-treated CLL. The repertoire was sequenced with immunoSEQ multiplex PCR; TCRdb's copy has only in-frame clones and lacks some. This sample has more than 110,000 clones; 85% to 95% occur once, and the top ten carry 10% to 12%. The material was PBMCs, obtained after 12 months of ibrutinib treatment. These TCRs come from a human donor with chronic lymphocytic leukemia.

The chain employs TRBV10-3 and TRBJ2-7; D might be TRBD2 (6 bases). The CDR3 is 13 amino acids. The germline V gene has CDR1 ENHRY and CDR2 SYGVKD. V was clipped by 6 bases and J by 0 bases, with 9 bases between them. CDR3: CAISGGPSYEQYF. Here the CDR3 DNA reads TGTGCCATCAGCGGAGGGCCCTCCTACGAGCAGTACTTC.

This clone was observed a few times. This chain uses TRBV9 with TRBJ2-7; D unclear. CDR1 is SGDLS and CDR2 is YYNGEE in the germline V gene. The ends were cut back, 4 bases at V and 0 bases at J, with 11 bases in the middle. This CDR3 comprises 14 residues. CDR3 bases: TGTGCCAGCAGCCCTTACTATATCTCCTACGAGCAGTACTTC. Translated: CASSPYYISYEQYF.

V and J are TRBV6-5 and TRBJ2-1, with 7 nucleotides matching TRBD2. The V and J ends lost 2 bases and 4 bases, in that order; junction bases with no gene match: 5. The CDR3 sequence is 15 residues long. Germline CDR1 and CDR2: MNHEY and SVGAGI. This chain's CDR3 is CASSYRASGYNEQFF. The CDR3 nucleotides read TGTGCCAGCAGTTACAGGGCTAGCGGATACAATGAGCAGTTCTTC.

This sequence joins TRBV18 and TRBJ1-3; D is ambiguous. The V gene's germline CDR1 is KGHSH and CDR2 LQKENI. Trimming took off 3 bases at V and 0 bases at J, with 9 bases between the two ends. The CDR3 is 15 amino acids. The CDR3 DNA sequence: TGTGCCAGCTCACCCGGTTCAAACTCTGGAAACACCATATATTTT. It codes for CASSPGSNSGNTIYF.

The chain carries TRBV4-1 and TRBJ2-2; D remains unclear. Trimming stripped 1 base from V and 3 bases from J, with 15 bases between. Germline V gives CDR1 MGHRA, CDR2 YSYEKL. This CDR3 contains 17 residues. The CDR3, as DNA: TGCGCCAGCAGCCAAGTTGATTTAGGGTTCTACACCGGGGAGCTGTTTTTT. Amino acid sequence: CASSQVDLGFYTGELFF.

The chain carries TRBV5-5 and TRBJ2-7, with D possibly TRBD2 on 6 matching bases. The CDR3 totals 15 residues. CDR1 is SGHKS, CDR2 YYEKEE, per germline (reference sequence). V was clipped by 1 base and J by 1 base, with 12 bases between them. The chain's CDR3 is CASSLFGAGSYEQYF. The CDR3 region has the DNA TGTGCCAGCAGCTTGTTTGGGGCGGGATCCTACGAGCAGTACTTC.

V usage is TRBV7-9 and J usage is TRBJ2-1; 10 bases map to TRBD2. Germline values: CDR1 SEHNR, CDR2 FQNEAQ (reference sequence). V shed 3 bases, J shed 8 bases, and the junction held 7 bases outside the gene matches. The CDR3 is 15 amino acids. CDR3 amino acids: CASSFGGLAGDEQFF. CDR3 nucleotides: TGTGCCAGCAGCTTCGGAGGGCTAGCGGGAGATGAGCAGTTCTTC.

This chain uses TRBV2 with TRBJ2-2, with 8 positions matching TRBD2. The CDR3 is 16 amino acids. V shed 4 bases and J 4 bases; nucleotides not matched to a gene: 8. CDR1 and CDR2 from the germline V gene are SNHLY and FYNNEI. CDR3 nucleotides: TGTGCCAGCAGTGGGTCCGGGACTAGAGGCACCGGGGAGCTGTTTTTT. Amino acids: CASSGSGTRGTGELFF. Variable domain in full (rest from reference TRBV2 and TRBJ2-2): EPEVTQTPSHQVTQMGQEVILRCVPISNHLYFYWYRQILGQKVEFLVSFYNNEISEKSEIFDDQFSVERPDGSNFTLKIRSTKLEDSAMYFCASSGSGTRGTGELFFGEGSRLTVL.

The chain employs TRBV7-6 and TRBJ2-3, with TRBD1 matching over 8 bases. The CDR3 is 14 amino acids. The germline V gene encodes CDR1 SGHVS and CDR2 FNYEAQ. The J segment lost 4 bases and the V segment lost 3 bases, leaving 3 bases of the junction unmatched. CDR3 DNA: TGTGCCAGCAGCTTTTCAGGGGGCGCAGATACGCAGTATTTT. Encoded protein: CASSFSGGADTQYF.

The chain uses TRBV5-4 and TRBJ2-1; 9 bases map to TRBD2. Germline lookup yields CDR1 SGHNT and CDR2 YYREEE (reference sequence). The V segment lost 4 bases and the J segment 4 bases; nucleotides outside the gene matches: 6. This CDR3 comprises 15 residues. The CDR3, as DNA: TGTGCCAGCAGCGTTAGCGGGGGAATTTACAATGAGCAGTTCTTC. Translation gives CASSVSGGIYNEQFF.

The chain joins TRBV4-2 to TRBJ2-1, with unresolved D. Between the trimmed V and J ends, which lost 4 bases and 0 bases, there was a span of 13 bases. This CDR3 comprises 16 residues. Germline V gives CDR1 LGHNA, CDR2 YNFKEQ. The chain's CDR3 is CASSRSVQSSYNEQFF. The CDR3 region has the DNA TGTGCCAGCAGCCGTTCTGTTCAGAGCTCCTACAATGAGCAGTTCTTC.

The count of this clone is one. The rearrangement joins TRBV27 to TRBJ2-2; 7 nucleotides line up with TRBD2. This CDR3 is 14 amino acids long. V lost 7 bases, J lost 7 bases, and 9 bases stayed unmatched. Germline CDR1 MNHEY, CDR2 SMNVEV (reference sequence). The CDR3 DNA follows: TGTGCCAGCAAAAGCGGGAATGTCATCGGGGAGCTGTTTTTT. Translating gives CASKSGNVIGELFF.

The chain carries TRBV19 and TRBJ1-5; TRBD1 is a possible D gene (5 bases). Trimming took 7 bases from V and 7 from J, leaving 17 bases between them. The CDR3 contains 14 residues. Germline-derived CDR1 and CDR2 are LNHDA and SQIVND (reference sequence). Here the CDR3 reads CASIESGYGQPQHF. CDR3 coding DNA: TGTGCCAGTATCGAATCAGGGTACGGCCAGCCCCAGCATTTT.

The chain recombines TRBV5-4 with TRBJ2-7, with D perhaps matching TRBD1 (6 bases). Germline V gene sequence: CDR1 SGHNT, CDR2 YYREEE (reference sequence). The CDR3 loop spans 14 amino acids. V lost 3 bases to trimming and J lost 6 bases, with 16 bases between them. CDR3 region: CASSSQGGTREQYF. For the CDR3, the DNA is TGTGCCAGCAGCTCACAGGGCGGAACACGCGAGCAGTACTTC.

This clone has only one observation. This chain uses TRBV18 with TRBJ2-1, with TRBD1 identical over 7 bases. The junction had 7 bases not matched to a gene; V was cut back by 1 base and J by 7 bases. This CDR3 region has 15 residues. Germline CDR1 is KGHSH and CDR2 is LQKENI. The CDR3 DNA is TGTGCCAGCTCACCACAGGGGGCCGTGGGGAATGAGCAGTTCTTC. This gives the protein CASSPQGAVGNEQFF.

V is TRBV2 and J is TRBJ2-4, with D possibly called TRBD1 or TRBD2 (6 bases each). Germline assignment: CDR1 SNHLY and CDR2 FYNNEI. Trimming removed 8 bases from V and 0 bases from J, with 11 bases in between. The CDR3 covers 14 residues. The CDR3 protein is CASAGHVAKNIQYF. CDR3 in DNA: TGTGCCAGCGCGGGACATGTAGCCAAAAACATTCAGTACTTC.

J is TRBJ2-7 and V is TRBV11-2, with 9 bases that match TRBD2. J lost 2 bases, V lost 5 bases, and 7 bases had no gene match. Germline V gene sequence: CDR1 SGHAT, CDR2 FQNNGV. There are 15 residues in the CDR3. CDR3 in DNA: TGTGCCAGCAGCCCCATGGCGGGAGGGACCTACGAGCAGTACTTC. Protein product: CASSPMAGGTYEQYF.